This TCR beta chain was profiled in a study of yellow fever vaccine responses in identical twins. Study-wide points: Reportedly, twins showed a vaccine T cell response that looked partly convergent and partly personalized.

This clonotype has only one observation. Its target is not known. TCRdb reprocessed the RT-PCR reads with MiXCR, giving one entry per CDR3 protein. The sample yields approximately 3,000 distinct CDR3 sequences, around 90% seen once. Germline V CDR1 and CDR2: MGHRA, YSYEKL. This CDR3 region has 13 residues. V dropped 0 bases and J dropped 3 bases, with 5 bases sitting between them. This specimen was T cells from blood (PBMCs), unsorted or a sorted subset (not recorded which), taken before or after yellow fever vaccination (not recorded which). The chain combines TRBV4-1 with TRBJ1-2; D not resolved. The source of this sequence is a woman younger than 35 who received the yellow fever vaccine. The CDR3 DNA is TGCGCCAGCAGCCAAGAATCCTACTATGGCTACACCTTC. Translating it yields CASSQESYYGYTF.